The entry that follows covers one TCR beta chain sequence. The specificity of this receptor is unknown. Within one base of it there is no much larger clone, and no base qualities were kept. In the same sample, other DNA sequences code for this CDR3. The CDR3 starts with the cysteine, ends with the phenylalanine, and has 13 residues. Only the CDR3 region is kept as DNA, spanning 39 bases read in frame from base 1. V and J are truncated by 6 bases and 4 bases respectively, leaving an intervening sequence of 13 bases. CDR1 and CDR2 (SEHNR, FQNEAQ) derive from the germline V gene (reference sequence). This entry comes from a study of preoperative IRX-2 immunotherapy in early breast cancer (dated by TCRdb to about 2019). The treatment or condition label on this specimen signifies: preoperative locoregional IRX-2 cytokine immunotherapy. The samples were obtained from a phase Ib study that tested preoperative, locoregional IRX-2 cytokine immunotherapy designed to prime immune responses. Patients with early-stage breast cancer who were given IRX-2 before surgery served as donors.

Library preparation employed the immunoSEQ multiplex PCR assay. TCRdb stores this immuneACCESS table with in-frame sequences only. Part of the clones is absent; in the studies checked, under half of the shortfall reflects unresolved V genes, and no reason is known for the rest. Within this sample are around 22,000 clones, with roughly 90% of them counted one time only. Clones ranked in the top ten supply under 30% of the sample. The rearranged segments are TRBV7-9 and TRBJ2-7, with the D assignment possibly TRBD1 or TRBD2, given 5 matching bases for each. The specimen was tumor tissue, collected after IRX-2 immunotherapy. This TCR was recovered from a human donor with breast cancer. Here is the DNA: TGTGCCAGCAGTCCGGGACGTCGATACGAGCAGTACTTC. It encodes CASSPGRRYEQYF. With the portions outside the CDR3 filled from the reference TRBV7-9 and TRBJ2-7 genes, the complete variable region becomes DTGVSQNPRHKITKRGQNVTFRCDPISEHNRLYWYRQTLGQGPEFLTYFQNEAQLEKSRLLSDRFSAERPKGSFSTLEIQRTEQGDSAMYLCASSPGRRYEQYFGPGTRLTVT.